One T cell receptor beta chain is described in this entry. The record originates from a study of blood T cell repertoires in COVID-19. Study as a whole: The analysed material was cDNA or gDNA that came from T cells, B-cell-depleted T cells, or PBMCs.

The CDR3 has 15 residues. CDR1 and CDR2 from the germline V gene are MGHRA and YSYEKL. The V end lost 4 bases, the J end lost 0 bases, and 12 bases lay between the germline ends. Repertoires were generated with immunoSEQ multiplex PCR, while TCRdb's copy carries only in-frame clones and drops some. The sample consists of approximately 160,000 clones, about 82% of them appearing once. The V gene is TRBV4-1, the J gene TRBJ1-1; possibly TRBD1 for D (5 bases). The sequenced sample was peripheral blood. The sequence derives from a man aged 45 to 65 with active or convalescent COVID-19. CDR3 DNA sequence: TGCGCCAGCAGCCCCGAGACAGTCATGAACACTGAAGCTTTCTTT. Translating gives CASSPETVMNTEAFF.